The 16 T cell receptor beta chains below come from one sample, sequenced in a study of T cell repertoires in cytomegalovirus infection. TCRdb ran MiXCR on the reads and lists one entry per CDR3 protein. Counted here are 350,000 to 500,000 distinct CDR3 sequences, 31% occurring once; the ten biggest clones make up approximately 13%. The sequenced sample consisted of PBMCs. These receptors originate from a human donor in good health (CMV status not recorded). Some clones in this sample may be carry-over from other donors' samples.

A remark on this clonotype: The junction does not match germline at one end; this may be a read error. The rearrangement uses TRBV19 and TRBJ2-7; D is possibly TRBD1 (7 bases). The V gene's germline CDR1 is LNHDA and CDR2 SQIVND (reference sequence). The CDR3 totals 11 residues. The chain's CDR3 is CAGGDSSKLDF. The DNA of the CDR3 is TGTGCCGGCGGGGACAGTTCGAAGTTGGACTTC.

V is TRBV4-2 and J is TRBJ1-1; the D is unclear. The ends were cut back, 0 bases at V and 0 bases at J, with 5 bases in the middle. This CDR3 is 14 amino acids long. CDR1 LGHNA and CDR2 YNFKEQ come from the germline V gene. DNA of the CDR3: TGTGCCAGCAGCCAAGATTCAGTGAACACTGAAGCTTTCTTT. It yields the protein CASSQDSVNTEAFF.

As DNA, the CDR3 is TGTGCCAGCAGCCAAGAAGTAGCGGGACAGGGGAATGAAAAACTGTTTTTT. Translation: CASSQEVAGQGNEKLFF. The chain has TRBV14 and TRBJ1-4, with 10 bases lining up with TRBD1. V was pared by 0 bases and J by 5 bases, with 6 bases of the junction left unmatched. The CDR3 length is 17 residues. Per the germline V gene, CDR1 is SGHDN and CDR2 is FVKESK.

The genes are TRBV4-3 and TRBJ2-7; 9 bases match TRBD2. V lost 0 bases, J lost 3 bases, and 3 bases stayed unmatched. The V gene's germline CDR1 is LGHNA and CDR2 YSLEER. This CDR3 is 15 amino acids long. The CDR3: CASSQDSGGHYEQYF. The CDR3 nucleotides read TGCGCCAGCAGCCAAGACAGCGGGGGGCACTACGAGCAGTACTTC.

This clonotype occurred many times. The rearrangement links TRBV7-2 to TRBJ2-1; TRBD2 matches 15 bases. CDR1 and CDR2 from the germline V gene are SGHTA and FQGNSA. Trimming removed 0 bases from V and 8 bases from J; junction bases left unmatched: 5. This CDR3 is built from 17 residues. The CDR3 DNA reads TGTGCCAGCAGCTTAGCCGGGACTAGCGGGGGGTCGTATGAGCAGTTCTTC. It is translated as CASSLAGTSGGSYEQFF.

This clonotype was seen only a few times. The V gene is TRBV11-2, the J gene TRBJ2-3; 10 bases are a match to TRBD2. Trimming took 1 base from V and 13 from J; bases not matched to a gene: 2. Germline values: CDR1 SGHAT, CDR2 FQNNGV. The CDR3 covers 12 residues. The DNA for the CDR3 is TGTGCCAGCAGCTTAGGGCTAGCGGGGGAGTATTTT. Its translation: CASSLGLAGEYF.

The chain recombines TRBV5-5 with TRBJ2-2, with D possibly TRBD2 on 5 matching bases. V was clipped by 2 bases and J by 3 bases, with 20 bases between them. This CDR3 contains 18 residues. The germline V gene encodes CDR1 SGHKS and CDR2 YYEKEE (reference sequence). CDR3 amino acids: CASSLAPTRAQDTGELFF. Here the CDR3 DNA reads TGTGCCAGCAGCTTAGCCCCTACTAGGGCCCAGGACACCGGGGAGCTGTTTTTT.

The J gene is TRBJ1-4, the V gene TRBV12-3 or TRBV12-4; D is unclear. The CDR3 runs to 15 residues. V dropped 3 bases and J dropped 0 bases, with 8 bases sitting between them. The CDR3: CASSFRIPTNEKLFF. The CDR3 nucleotides read TGTGCCAGCAGTTTCCGGATCCCAACTAATGAAAAACTGTTTTTT.

This clonotype has at least ten counts. The junction shows a germline mismatch at one end, possibly a read error. The chain joins TRBV5-1 to TRBJ1-1; no definite D call. The CDR3 has 13 amino acids. Germline V CDR1 and CDR2: SGHRS, YFSETQ. The CDR3: CASSLRGGTEAFF. The CDR3 bases are TGTGCCAGCAGCTTACGGGGTGGCACTGAAGCTTTCTTT.

About this clonotype itself: Mismatch with germline at one junction end may stem from a read error. V gene TRBV19 combines with J gene TRBJ1-6, with unresolved D. Germline loops: CDR1 LNHDA, CDR2 SQIVND (reference sequence). The length of the CDR3 is 13 residues. Written as DNA, the CDR3 is TGTGACAGTACCTTAACTTTAGGCTCACCCCTCCACTTT. Translation gives CDSTLTLGSPLHF.

The chain joins TRBV5-1 to TRBJ2-1; D is unclear. CDR3 length equals 13 residues. Germline CDR1 and CDR2: SGHRS and YFSETQ. V lost 7 bases and J 6 bases, leaving 14 bases between the germline ends. The CDR3, as DNA: TGCGCCAGCGCCGGGCCGAAGCGCAATGAGCAGTTCTTC. Translation gives CASAGPKRNEQFF.

A few counts support this clonotype. V and J are TRBV11-2 and TRBJ2-2; possible D gene TRBD1, 6 bases. This CDR3 contains 17 residues. The V gene lost 3 bases and the J gene lost 2 bases, with 16 bases spanning the gap. Germline V gives CDR1 SGHAT, CDR2 FQNNGV. The CDR3: CASSFLPGQTNTGELFF. The CDR3 coding sequence is TGTGCCAGCAGCTTCCTCCCGGGACAAACTAACACCGGGGAGCTGTTTTTT.

This clonotype was observed a few times. The CDR3 DNA is TGTGCCAGCAGTAATGGCAATGAGCAGTTCTTC. Translation: CASSNGNEQFF. This chain links TRBV6-5 with TRBJ2-1; D gene uncertain. The germline V and J ends were trimmed by 5 bases and 6 bases, with 5 bases remaining between them. The CDR3 length is 11 residues. Looked up from germline, CDR1 is MNHEY and CDR2 is SVGAGI.

Many counts were recorded for this clonotype. The CDR3 sequence is CASSLSWAAYQETQYF. Here the CDR3 DNA reads TGTGCCAGCAGCTTATCGTGGGCGGCGTACCAAGAGACCCAGTACTTC. V is TRBV7-2 and J is TRBJ2-5; D is uncertain. There are 16 residues in the CDR3. V was trimmed by 2 bases and J by 0 bases, leaving 13 bases between them. Germline CDR1 SGHTA, CDR2 FQGNSA.

This clonotype was detected only a few times. This chain joins TRBV19 and TRBJ2-7; D gene unclear. CDR3 length equals 15 residues. Germline V gives CDR1 LNHDA, CDR2 SQIVND (reference sequence). V dropped 8 bases and J dropped 4 bases, with 21 bases sitting between them. The chain's CDR3 is CASDSTPPGIYEQYF. DNA for the CDR3: TGTGCCAGTGACTCGACCCCGCCTGGAATATACGAGCAGTACTTC. Variable domain in full (rest from reference TRBV19 and TRBJ2-7): DGGITQSPKYLFRKEGQNVTLSCEQNLNHDAMYWYRQDPGQGLRLIYYSQIVNDFQKGDIAEGYSVSREKKESFPLTVTSAQKNPTAFYLCASDSTPPGIYEQYFGPGTRLTVT.

This clonotype was seen a few times. The V and J genes are TRBV5-1 and TRBJ2-5; the D is unclear. Trimming left V 5 bases short and J 5 bases short, with 16 bases between. CDR3 length equals 14 residues. Germline V gene data show CDR1 as SGHRS and CDR2 as YFSETQ. The CDR3 loop reads CASSGNMGTETQYF. DNA for the CDR3: TGCGCCAGCAGTGGTAATATGGGTACGGAGACCCAGTACTTC.